This T cell receptor (beta chain) comes out of a study of cytomegalovirus exposure and HLA in healthy donors. Germline loops: CDR1 GTSNPN, CDR2 SVGIG (reference sequence). V lost 1 base and J lost 4, with 16 bases in between. The CDR3 contains 15 residues. Unrecorded immune exposures were likely, despite nominal health at sampling. PCR employed 60 Vbeta and 13 Jbeta primers. The repertoire was sequenced with immunoSEQ multiplex PCR; TCRdb's copy has only in-frame clones and lacks some. The repertoire has fewer than 150,000 clones, roughly 80% of them found once; the top ten carry around 3.2%. The source material was PBMCs. The chain uses TRBV30 and TRBJ1-2, with a weak D call TRBD1 (5 bases). The TCR comes from a man aged 40-49 years in good health and CMV-seronegative. The CDR3 loop is CAWSADLFRGYGYTF. In nucleotides, the CDR3 is TGTGCCTGGAGTGCCGACCTTTTTAGGGGCTATGGCTACACCTTC.